The 2 T cell receptor beta chains listed next were all sequenced from one sample in a study of PD-1 blockade in classical Hodgkin lymphoma. Clones were sequenced by immunoSEQ multiplex PCR, and TCRdb holds only the in-frame ones, with some missing. Among 20,000 to 30,000 clones listed, around three quarters were seen once. Each patient relapsed following autologous stem cell transplantation, and prior brentuximab vedotin exposure differed. The specimen comprised peripheral blood mononuclear cells (PBMCs), sampled before the second cycle of nivolumab. These receptors were obtained from a human donor with classical Hodgkin lymphoma.

The V call is TRBV5-1, the J call TRBJ2-3, with 9 bases aligning to TRBD1. V gave up 2 bases and J gave up 5 bases; unmatched junction bases: 9. Germline V gives CDR1 SGHRS, CDR2 YFSETQ. This CDR3 spans 16 amino acids. The CDR3 spells CASSFQTGGRRDTQYF. For the CDR3, the DNA is TGCGCCAGCAGCTTTCAGACAGGGGGTCGGAGAGATACGCAGTATTTT.

Only a few counts were recorded for this clone. The chain joins TRBV6-1 to TRBJ1-1; D unresolved. The CDR3 consists of 15 residues. V was trimmed by 4 bases and J by 0 bases, leaving 12 bases between them. Germline assignment: CDR1 MNHNS and CDR2 SASEGT. CDR3 region: CASSVILSLNTEAFF. DNA of the CDR3: TGTGCCAGCAGTGTAATCCTCTCCTTGAACACTGAAGCTTTCTTT.